One sample yielded the 23 T cell receptor beta chains listed below, sequenced in a study of glioma-infiltrating T cells. TCR alpha and beta CDR3 regions were amplified from RNA using iRepertoire nested multiplex PCR. TCRdb redid the calling of the multiplex PCR reads with MiXCR, one entry per CDR3 protein. The sample yields approximately 140,000 distinct CDR3 sequences, around a quarter seen once. The sequencing sample was made of glioma tissue, nonneoplastic brain tissue, or PBMCs (not recorded which). Receptors were obtained from a human donor with low-grade glioma or glioblastoma, undergoing nonglioma brain surgery, or in good health (not recorded which).

The sample holds many counts of this clonotype. This sequence joins TRBV28 and TRBJ2-7; unclear D gene. The CDR3 runs to 11 residues. Trimming left V 4 bases short and J 7 bases short, with 8 bases between. Germline V gene lookup returns CDR1 MDHEN and CDR2 SYDVKM. In DNA, the CDR3 is TGTGCCAGCAGTTCATTGGGGGAGCAGTACGTC. This encodes CASSSLGEQYV.

Details on this clonotype: This may be a read error: a much more frequent sequence differs by one nucleotide. The chain links TRBV6-1 to TRBJ1-1; no firm D call. The CDR3 has 13 amino acids. Germline V gives CDR1 MNHNS, CDR2 SASEGT. This chain's CDR3 is CASGEHLNTEAFF. For the CDR3, the DNA is TGTGCCAGCGGTGAACACTTAAACACTGAAGCTTTCTTT.

The chain employs TRBV7-9 and TRBJ2-3, with 8 bases aligning to TRBD2. The CDR3 is made up of 15 amino acids. The junction had 10 bases not matched to a gene; V was cut back by 7 bases and J by 4 bases. CDR1 SEHNR and CDR2 FQNEAQ come from the germline V gene (reference sequence). The CDR3 nucleotides read TGTGCCAGCACCATCCGGGGACTAGATGCAGATACGCAGTATTTT. It yields the protein CASTIRGLDADTQYF. The variable domain in full, completed from reference TRBV7-9 and TRBJ2-3, reads DTGVSQNPRHKITKRGQNVTFRCDPISEHNRLYWYRQTLGQGPEFLTYFQNEAQLEKSRLLSDRFSAERPKGSFSTLEIQRTEQGDSAMYLCASTIRGLDADTQYFGPGTRLTVL.

There are a few counts of this clonotype. The CDR3 DNA reads as TGTGCCAGCAGCTTCCAGGGGGGGAACACTGAAGCTTTCTTT. Its translation is CASSFQGGNTEAFF. The chain carries TRBV7-2 and TRBJ1-1, with TRBD1 matching 7 bases. This CDR3 contains 14 residues. Germline CDR1 is SGHTA and CDR2 is FQGNSA. Trimming removed 3 bases from V and 1 base from J; junction bases left unmatched: 2.

Many counts were recorded for this clonotype. This chain links TRBV25-1 with TRBJ1-3, with a tentative D call TRBD1 (5 bases). The CDR3 spans 11 residues. V was cut by 3 bases and J by 12 bases, with 9 bases left in between. CDR1 and CDR2 (germline): MGHDK, SYGVNS. The CDR3 protein is CASSEGQGIYF. CDR3 bases: TGTGCCAGCAGTGAGGGGCAGGGCATATATTTT.

The gene calls are TRBV27 and TRBJ1-1; weak D call: TRBD1 (6 bases). The CDR3 totals 15 residues. V shed 6 bases and J shed 1 base, with 15 bases lying between them. CDR1 and CDR2 (germline): MNHEY, SMNVEV (reference sequence). CDR3 sequence reads: CASSQGPRGNTEAFF. In nucleotides, the CDR3 is TGTGCCAGCAGCCAAGGACCCAGGGGGAACACTGAAGCTTTCTTT.

This clonotype was detected ten times or more. This rearrangement joins TRBV6-1 to TRBJ2-2; no clear D. V was cut by 10 bases and J by 2 bases, with 8 bases left in between. The CDR3 runs 12 residues. Germline V gene sequence: CDR1 MNHNS, CDR2 SASEGT. The CDR3 DNA is TGTGCCACTCAACCAAACACCGGGGAGCTGTTTTTT. This gives the protein CATQPNTGELFF.

V is TRBV4-1 and J is TRBJ1-5; 8 positions agree with TRBD1. V lost 3 bases and J lost 4; bases outside the gene matches: 11. Germline values: CDR1 MGHRA, CDR2 YSYEKL. The CDR3 runs 17 residues. Here the CDR3 reads CASSQSGTGPANQPQHF. The CDR3 DNA is TGCGCCAGCAGCCAGTCCGGGACAGGACCCGCGAATCAGCCCCAGCATTTT.

In the case of this clonotype: A much larger clone lies one base from this, so it may be a read error. V usage is TRBV20-1 and J usage is TRBJ1-5; tentatively, D is TRBD1 (5 bases). The CDR3 has 16 residues. Germline CDR1 reads DFQATT; CDR2 reads SNEGSKA (reference sequence). Trimming removed 3 bases at V and 0 bases at J, with 15 bases between. CDR3 coding DNA: TGCAGTGCTAGGGACACCGAGACACCTAGCAATCAGCCCCAGCATTTT. The encoded protein is CSARDTETPSNQPQHF.

The chain links TRBV12-3 or TRBV12-4 to TRBJ1-2; D unresolved. The length of the CDR3 is 13 residues. Trimming pared 4 bases from V and 6 bases from J, leaving 12 bases between. DNA of the CDR3: TGTGCCAGCAGTTCCCGGGAAACCAATGGCTACACCTTC. This gives the protein CASSSRETNGYTF.

Remarks on this clonotype: At one end, the junction sequence differs from germline, possibly due to a read error. This chain connects TRBV24-1 to TRBJ2-1; the match to TRBD2 covers 12 bases. Germline V CDR1 and CDR2: KGHDR, SFDVKD. This CDR3 comprises 16 residues. The chain's CDR3 is CATSATSGGSYNKQFF. The CDR3 nucleotides are TGTGCCACCAGTGCCACTAGCGGGGGGTCCTACAATAAGCAGTTCTTC.

Concerning this clonotype itself: Compared with germline, one end of the junction differs, possibly owing to a read error. V usage is TRBV6-1 and J usage is TRBJ2-1; 16 bases are a match to TRBD2. The CDR3 sequence is 15 residues long. The germline gives CDR1 MNHNS, CDR2 SASEGT. The CDR3 nucleotides read TGTGCCAGCAGCGTAGATATCGGGACTAGCGGGGGGGCATACTTC. This encodes CASSVDIGTSGGAYF.

This clonotype was observed many times. V and J are TRBV3-1 and TRBJ2-2; D may match TRBD1 or TRBD2 (5 bases each). From germline, CDR1 is LGHDT and CDR2 YNNKEL (reference sequence). This CDR3 has 15 residues. Trimming removed 1 base at V and 2 bases at J, with 8 bases between. The CDR3 DNA sequence: TGTGCCAGCAGCCAAGGAGGGACCAACACCGGGGAGCTGTTTTTT. Amino acid sequence: CASSQGGTNTGELFF. Complete variable domain (other parts from reference TRBV3-1 and TRBJ2-2): DTAVSQTPKYLVTQMGNDKSIKCEQNLGHDTMYWYKQDSKKFLKIMFSYNNKELIINETVPNRFSPKSPDKAHLNLHINSLELGDSAVYFCASSQGGTNTGELFFGEGSRLTVL.

This clonotype was picked up many times. This chain connects TRBV12-3 or TRBV12-4 to TRBJ2-2; a weak D match, TRBD1 (5 bases). V was clipped by 3 bases and J by 1 base, with 9 bases between them. The CDR3 is 15 amino acids. CDR3 region: CASSLSQGNTGELFF. In DNA form, the CDR3 reads TGTGCCAGCAGTTTGAGCCAGGGGAACACCGGGGAGCTGTTTTTT.

In this sample, this clonotype turned up a few times. The chain links TRBV3-1 to TRBJ2-1; TRBD2 matches 13 bases. Looked up from germline, CDR1 is LGHDT and CDR2 is YNNKEL (reference sequence). With V trimmed by 4 bases and J by 5 bases, 2 bases remained unmatched. The CDR3 is 15 amino acids. Here the CDR3 reads CASSPTSGGDNEQFF. CDR3 nucleotide sequence: TGTGCCAGCAGCCCCACTAGCGGGGGGGACAATGAGCAGTTCTTC.

The chain combines TRBV14 with TRBJ2-3; D is unclear. CDR3 length equals 15 residues. Trimming cost V 1 base and J 0 bases, with 8 bases left between them. Germline V gene lookup returns CDR1 SGHDN and CDR2 FVKESK. The CDR3 loop is CASSQAQHSTDTQYF. The DNA for the CDR3 is TGTGCCAGCAGCCAAGCACAGCATAGCACAGATACGCAGTATTTT.

This clonotype was recorded at least ten times. The V and J genes are TRBV6-1 and TRBJ2-5; D might be TRBD1 (6 bases). CDR3 length: 13 amino acids. CDR1 is MNHNS, CDR2 SASEGT, per germline. Trimming removed 5 bases at V and 5 bases at J, with 12 bases between. CDR3 region: CASSSGQRETQYF. Here the CDR3 DNA reads TGTGCCAGCAGTTCCGGACAGCGGGAGACCCAGTACTTC.

The chain has TRBV6-2 or TRBV6-3 and TRBJ1-2, with D unclear. The germline gives CDR1 MNHEY, CDR2 SVGEGT. The germline V and J ends were trimmed by 10 bases and 5 bases, with 14 bases remaining between them. The CDR3 totals 12 residues. The CDR3 nucleotides are TGTGCCACCTGGGATTTTGAGTATGGCTACACCTTC. Translation: CATWDFEYGYTF.

This chain uses TRBV20-1 with TRBJ2-1; TRBD2 aligns across 11 bases. Germline CDR1 and CDR2: DFQATT and SNEGSKA (reference sequence). This CDR3 is 14 amino acids long. V gave up 5 bases and J gave up 7 bases; unmatched junction bases: 7. The CDR3 reads CSAWGLAEVNEQFF. CDR3 in DNA: TGCAGTGCTTGGGGACTAGCGGAGGTAAATGAGCAGTTCTTC.

This clonotype was counted a few times. The CDR3 DNA follows: TGTGCCAGCAGTTACCCCAACTTAGCGGGGGCGAGAGATACGCAGTATTTT. This gives the protein CASSYPNLAGARDTQYF. V usage is TRBV6-6 and J usage is TRBJ2-3; TRBD2 matches 9 bases. The CDR3 extends over 17 amino acids. The ends lost 2 bases at V and 5 bases at J; junction bases unmatched: 11. In germline, CDR1 is MNHNY, CDR2 SVGAGI (reference sequence).

V usage is TRBV7-9 and J usage is TRBJ2-4; the D is unclear. In germline, CDR1 is SEHNR, CDR2 FQNEAQ (reference sequence). The V gene lost 1 base and the J gene lost 0 bases, with 4 bases spanning the gap. CDR3 size: 14 residues. Here the CDR3 DNA reads TGTGCCAGCAGCTTAGAAGGAGCCAAAAACATTCAGTACTTC. Its protein product is CASSLEGAKNIQYF. Full variable domain (remainder filled in from reference TRBV7-9 and TRBJ2-4): DTGVSQNPRHKITKRGQNVTFRCDPISEHNRLYWYRQTLGQGPEFLTYFQNEAQLEKSRLLSDRFSAERPKGSFSTLEIQRTEQGDSAMYLCASSLEGAKNIQYFGAGTRLSVL.

This clonotype was detected only a few times. J is TRBJ1-2 and V is TRBV19, with D possibly TRBD1 on 5 matching bases. The length of the CDR3 is 12 residues. CDR1 LNHDA and CDR2 SQIVND come from the germline V gene (reference sequence). V gave up 7 bases and J gave up 2 bases, with 8 bases separating them. The CDR3 coding sequence is TGTGCCAGTAAGCAGGGAAACTATGGCTACACCTTC. Its translation is CASKQGNYGYTF. The whole variable domain, filled in from reference TRBV19 and TRBJ1-2, reads DGGITQSPKYLFRKEGQNVTLSCEQNLNHDAMYWYRQDPGQGLRLIYYSQIVNDFQKGDIAEGYSVSREKKESFPLTVTSAQKNPTAFYLCASKQGNYGYTFGSGTRLTVV.

This clonotype was seen more than once but under ten times. This rearrangement joins TRBV18 to TRBJ2-3, with D perhaps matching TRBD2 (5 bases). Germline V gene lookup returns CDR1 KGHSH and CDR2 LQKENI. V was trimmed by 2 bases and J by 4 bases, leaving 10 bases between them. This CDR3 has 14 residues. The CDR3 region has the DNA TGTGCCAGCTCACCAGGACTCGGGTCAGATACGCAGTATTTT. Its protein is CASSPGLGSDTQYF. The full variable domain, rest sourced from reference TRBV18 and TRBJ2-3, is NAGVMQNPRHLVRRRGQEARLRCSPMKGHSHVYWYRQLPEEGLKFMVYLQKENIIDESGMPKERFSAEFPKEGPSILRIQQVVRGDSAAYFCASSPGLGSDTQYFGPGTRLTVL.